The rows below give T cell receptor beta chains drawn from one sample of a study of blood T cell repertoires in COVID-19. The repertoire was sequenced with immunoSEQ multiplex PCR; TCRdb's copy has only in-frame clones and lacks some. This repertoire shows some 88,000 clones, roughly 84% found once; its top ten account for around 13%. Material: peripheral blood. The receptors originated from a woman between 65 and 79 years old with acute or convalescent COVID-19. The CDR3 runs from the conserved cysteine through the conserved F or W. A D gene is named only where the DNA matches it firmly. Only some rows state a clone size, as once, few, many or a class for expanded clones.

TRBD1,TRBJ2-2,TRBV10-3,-,CATTLGQGAGELFF,TGTGCCACTACCCTTGGACAGGGAGCCGGGGAGCTGTTTTTT
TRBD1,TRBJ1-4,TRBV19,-,CASSTRITGDRVTNEKLFF,TGTGCCAGTAGTACTAGAATCACAGGGGACAGAGTAACTAATGAAAAACTGTTTTTT
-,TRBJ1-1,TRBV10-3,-,CAISDPSRGAFSTEAFF,TGTGCCATCAGTGACCCCAGTCGGGGTGCCTTCAGCACTGAAGCTTTCTTT
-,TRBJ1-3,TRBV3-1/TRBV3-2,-,CASSQVAASGNTIYF,TGTGCCAGCAGCCAAGTCGCGGCTTCTGGAAACACCATATATTTT
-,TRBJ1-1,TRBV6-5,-,CASRGGGHTEAFF,TGTGCCAGCAGAGGGGGGGGGCACACTGAAGCTTTCTTT
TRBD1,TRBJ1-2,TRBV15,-,CATRRTGDLYGYTF,TGTGCCACCAGGAGGACAGGGGATTTATATGGCTACACCTTC
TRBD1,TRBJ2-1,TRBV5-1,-,CASSWDRAINEQFF,TGCGCCAGCAGCTGGGACAGGGCTATCAATGAGCAGTTCTTC
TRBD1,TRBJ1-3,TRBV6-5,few,CASLRDSENTIYF,TGTGCCAGCCTTCGGGACAGTGAAAACACCATATATTTT
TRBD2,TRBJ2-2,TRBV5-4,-,CASSRGGANTGELFF,TGTGCCAGCAGCCGCGGGGGGGCGAACACCGGGGAGCTGTTTTTT
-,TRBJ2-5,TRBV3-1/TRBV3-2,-,CASSTGETQYF,TGTGCCAGCAGCACGGGGGAGACCCAGTACTTC
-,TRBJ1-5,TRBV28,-,CASSFRSMRQPQHF,TGTGCCAGCAGTTTTAGATCCATGCGTCAGCCCCAGCATTTT
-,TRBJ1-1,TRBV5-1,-,CASSGGGNTEAFF,TGCGCCAGCAGCGGCGGGGGGAACACTGAAGCTTTCTTT
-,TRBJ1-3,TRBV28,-,CASSFDGSAGNTIYF,TGTGCCAGCAGTTTCGATGGCAGTGCTGGAAACACCATATATTTT
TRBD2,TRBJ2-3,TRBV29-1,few,CSVTSGRDTQYF,TGCAGCGTAACTAGCGGGCGAGATACGCAGTATTTT
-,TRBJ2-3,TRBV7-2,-,CASSLSSASPDTQYF,TGTGCCAGCAGCTTAAGTAGCGCTAGCCCAGATACGCAGTATTTT
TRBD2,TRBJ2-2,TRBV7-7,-,CASSLDSGGPGTGELFF,TGTGCCAGCAGCTTAGATAGCGGGGGGCCCGGGACCGGGGAGCTGTTTTTT
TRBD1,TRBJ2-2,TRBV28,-,CASRPTGGANTGELFF,TGTGCCAGCAGACCTACAGGGGGCGCGAACACCGGGGAGCTGTTTTTT
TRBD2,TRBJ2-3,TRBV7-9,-,CASSELAGGRITDTQYF,TGTGCCAGCAGCGAACTAGCGGGGGGGCGTATCACAGATACGCAGTATTTT
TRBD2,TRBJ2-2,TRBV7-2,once,CASTRPSSGTNTGELFF,TGTGCCAGCACTAGGCCTTCTAGCGGTACGAACACCGGGGAGCTGTTTTTT
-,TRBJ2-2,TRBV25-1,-,CASSEPGGRGTGELFF,TGTGCCAGCAGTGAACCCGGGGGGCGCGGAACCGGGGAGCTGTTTTTT
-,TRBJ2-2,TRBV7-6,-,CASRPDRFFTGELFF,TGTGCCAGCAGACCCGACAGATTTTTTACCGGGGAGCTGTTTTTT
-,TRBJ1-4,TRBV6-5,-,CASRLTGPVEKLFF,TGTGCCAGCAGGCTGACAGGTCCGGTGGAAAAACTGTTTTTT
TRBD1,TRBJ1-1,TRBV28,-,CASSLPGGGNTEAFF,TGTGCCAGCAGTTTGCCAGGGGGTGGGAACACTGAAGCTTTCTTT
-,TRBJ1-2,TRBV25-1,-,CASSEYHGRNDGYTF,TGTGCCAGCAGTGAATACCACGGCAGGAATGATGGCTACACCTTC
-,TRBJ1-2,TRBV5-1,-,CASSLSTADPYGYTF,TGCGCCAGCAGCTTGTCCACAGCGGACCCCTATGGCTACACCTTC
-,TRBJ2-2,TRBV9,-,CASSVGGHLTGELFF,TGTGCCAGCAGCGTAGGGGGACATCTCACCGGGGAGCTGTTTTTT
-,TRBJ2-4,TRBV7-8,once,CASSLTQVDKNIQYF,TGTGCCAGCAGCTTAACCCAGGTTGACAAAAACATTCAGTACTTC
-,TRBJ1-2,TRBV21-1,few,CASSRDRREIRKGYTF,TGTGCCAGCAGCCGGGACAGGCGAGAAATCAGGAAGGGCTACACCTTC
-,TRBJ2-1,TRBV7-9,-,CASSPWGDEQFF,TGTGCCAGCAGCCCCTGGGGAGATGAGCAGTTCTTC
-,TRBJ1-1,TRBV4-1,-,CASSRTRGTKTEAFF,TGCGCCAGCAGCCGGACACGAGGGACAAAGACTGAAGCTTTCTTT
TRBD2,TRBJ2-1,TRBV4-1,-,CASSRHSGRGGGGEQFF,TGCGCCAGCAGCCGGCACAGCGGGAGAGGCGGCGGCGGTGAGCAGTTCTTC
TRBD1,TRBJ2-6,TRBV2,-,CASRGGSGTGGSGANVLTF,TGTGCCAGCAGAGGAGGGTCCGGGACAGGCGGCTCTGGGGCCAACGTCCTGACTTTC
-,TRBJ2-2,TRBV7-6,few,CASSLGYGNTGELFF,TGTGCCAGCAGCTTAGGCTACGGGAACACCGGGGAGCTGTTTTTT
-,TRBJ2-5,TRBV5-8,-,CASSLGGGGSETQYF,TGTGCCAGCAGCTTGGGGGGAGGCGGAAGCGAGACCCAGTACTTC
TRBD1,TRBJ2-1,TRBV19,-,CASSGTGGVNEQFF,TGTGCCAGTTCCGGGACAGGGGGCGTAAATGAGCAGTTCTTC
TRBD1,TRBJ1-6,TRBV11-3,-,CASSDQGQGGSPLHF,TGTGCCAGCAGCGACCAAGGACAGGGCGGTTCACCCCTCCACTTT
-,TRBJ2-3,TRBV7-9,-,CASSFRYYGGNTQYF,TGTGCCAGCAGCTTTAGGTATTACGGAGGGAATACGCAGTATTTT
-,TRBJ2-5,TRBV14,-,CASSQVGVSETQYF,TGTGCCAGCAGCCAAGTAGGGGTTTCAGAGACCCAGTACTTC
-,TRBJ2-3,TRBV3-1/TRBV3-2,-,CASSQAGDGGTQYF,TGTGCCAGCAGCCAAGCAGGGGACGGCGGTACGCAGTATTTT
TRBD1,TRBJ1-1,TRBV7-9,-,CASSSRQGAEAFF,TGTGCCAGCAGCTCCAGACAGGGGGCCGAAGCTTTCTTT